This TCR beta chain was recorded in a study of blood T cell repertoires in COVID-19 (TCRdb year 2020). In terms of the full investigation: The collaborator samples originated in the United States, Italy and Spain and spanned the acute and convalescent phases of COVID-19. The samples were drawn from two sources: the first 160 participants of the ongoing ImmuneRACE study, and 1,000 to 1,500 subjects contributed by 6 global collaborators. Where available, HLA class I and class II types were obtained from metadata supplied by the sample provider rather than from assay-based typing. Deeply sampled blood TCRbeta repertoires from subjects exposed to, actively infected with, or recovered from COVID-19 were included in the dataset. The material from the prospective study consisted of cDNA or gDNA derived from T cells, B-cell-depleted T cells, or PBMCs. A freely available public database, intended as a resource for researchers studying the immune response to SARS-CoV-2, is where the repertoires were released. Nearly every sample came with metadata listing a de-identified subject ID, COVID-19 status, age in years and sex. General findings and caveats noted by the study authors: How much clinical and demographic metadata was included differed by source and by participant, and the metadata was provided uncurated.

The CDR3 numbers 15 residues from cysteine through phenylalanine. Only CDR3 DNA remains: 45 bases, in frame from the first base. In the germline V gene, CDR1 corresponds to ENHRY and CDR2 to SYGVKD. Unmatched junction bases come to 3, with V trimmed by 5 bases and J by 2 bases. Remarks on this clone: What this receptor recognizes is not known. No base quality values were provided; no much bigger clone lies one nucleotide off.

TCRbeta CDR3 regions were amplified from genomic DNA by means of the immunoSEQ Assay, a bias-controlled multiplex PCR. As for the original processing: The number of nucleated cells in each sample was estimated by amplification of reference gene primers within the assay. To quantify the absolute abundance of each unique TCRbeta CDR3 rearrangement, sequence reads were collapsed and filtered. For each sample, productive Simpson clonality was calculated as the square root of Simpson's diversity index over productive rearrangements. What TCRdb holds here is the immuneACCESS table cut down to in-frame rearrangements. Part of the clones is not present; checked against another copy, under half of the missing clones reflect an unresolved V gene, and the others are unexplained. V, J and clone size were drawn from that table, and D and trimming were deduced from the DNA. This sample has 28,000 or so clones in its table, and 80% to 95% of those were observed once. The leading ten clones occupy just over 2% of the sample.

Collaborating institutions collected whole blood in K2EDTA tubes following their own protocols. For TCRbeta analysis, collaborators shipped samples in one of three forms: frozen whole blood, isolated PBMCs, or DNA extracted from either of those sample types. The source is a human donor in a cohort sampled during active COVID-19. Sequenced input: peripheral blood. Recombination linked TRBV10-3 to TRBJ2-7; 13 central nucleotides agree with TRBD2. CDR3 protein: CAISFGTSGTYEQYF. The DNA reads TGTGCCATCAGTTTCGGGACTAGCGGGACCTACGAGCAGTACTTC.